One sample yielded the 17 T cell receptor beta chains listed below, sequenced in a study of T-cell memory formation after mild COVID-19. Via MiXCR, TCRdb re-called the 5' RACE reads, giving one row per CDR3 protein. This sample has about 210,000 distinct CDR3 sequences, with more than 9% found just once. The specimen was PBMCs or a T cell subset sorted from them (not recorded which). All receptors come from a man between 18 and 29 years old who had mild COVID-19 (a few samples of this study predate the infection). Cell type and time point are not known.

This clonotype has only a few counts. The V call is TRBV24-1, the J call TRBJ2-1; 7 bases map to TRBD2. This CDR3 is built from 15 residues. V lost 7 bases, J lost 0 bases, and 5 bases stayed unmatched. Germline V gene sequence: CDR1 KGHDR, CDR2 SFDVKD. For the CDR3, the DNA is TGTGCCACCAGGGGCGGGAGCAGCTCCTACAATGAGCAGTTCTTC. Translated, it gives CATRGGSSSYNEQFF.

This clonotype was seen repeatedly, ten times or more. V usage is TRBV18 and J usage is TRBJ2-5; no firm D call. V shed 3 bases and J shed 5 bases, with 10 bases lying between them. The germline V gene has CDR1 KGHSH and CDR2 LQKENI. There are 13 residues in the CDR3. CDR3 DNA: TGTGCCAGCTCACCGCCGGGTTCGGAGACCCAGTACTTC. Translated: CASSPPGSETQYF.

This clonotype was seen only a few times. The chain has TRBV11-2 and TRBJ1-2; D not resolved. Germline CDR1 SGHAT, CDR2 FQNNGV. V was cut by 0 bases and J by 8 bases, with 13 bases left in between. The length of the CDR3 is 14 residues. The CDR3 nucleotides are TGTGCCAGCAGCTTAGATGTGTCCTCCCGGGGCTACACCTTC. Translation: CASSLDVSSRGYTF.

This chain connects TRBV5-5 to TRBJ1-3; no clear D. CDR1 and CDR2 from the germline V gene are SGHKS and YYEKEE (reference sequence). Trimming took 0 bases from V and 0 from J, leaving 10 bases between them. This CDR3 spans 16 amino acids. CDR3 residues: CASSLGHLSSGNTIYF. The CDR3 DNA reads as TGTGCCAGCAGCTTGGGACACCTAAGCTCTGGAAACACCATATATTTT.

This clonotype was seen only a few times. V usage is TRBV10-3 and J usage is TRBJ2-1, with TRBD2 identical over 10 bases. This CDR3 has 15 residues. Trimming cost V 11 bases and J 6 bases; bases outside gene matches: 13. Germline V gene sequence: CDR1 ENHRY, CDR2 SYGVKD. CDR3 in amino acids: CAAKSLAGALNEQFF. The CDR3 nucleotides read TGTGCCGCTAAGTCGCTAGCGGGGGCGCTCAATGAGCAGTTCTTC.

This clonotype was seen only a few times. The V and J genes are TRBV28 and TRBJ1-2; D is undetermined. V was shortened by 8 bases and J by 4 bases, with 8 bases between the two germline ends. Looked up from germline, CDR1 is MDHEN and CDR2 is SYDVKM. This CDR3 is built from 11 residues. The CDR3 loop reads CASSTPYGYTF. As DNA, the CDR3 is TGTGCCAGCTCCACGCCCTATGGCTACACCTTC.

This clonotype was counted only a few times. The junction and the germline gene differ at one end; a read error may be behind it. This chain connects TRBV19 to TRBJ1-5; possibly TRBD1 for D (6 bases). The CDR3 has 14 residues. The germline gives CDR1 LNHDA, CDR2 SQIVND (reference sequence). Written as DNA, the CDR3 is TGTGCCACTAGTGCCGGGGGCCGCAATCAGCCCCAGCATTTT. This gives the protein CATSAGGRNQPQHF.

In this sample, this clonotype turned up a few times. The chain couples TRBV18 to TRBJ2-7, with no clear D. V gave up 4 bases and J gave up 4 bases, with 11 bases separating them. Germline lookup yields CDR1 KGHSH and CDR2 LQKENI. The CDR3 sequence is 13 residues long. The CDR3 spells CASSLNKGYEQYV. The CDR3 DNA is TGTGCCAGCTCACTCAACAAGGGTTACGAGCAGTACGTC.

This clonotype was observed many times. The V gene is TRBV7-2, the J gene TRBJ2-3, with a weak D call TRBD2 (5 bases). V lost 8 bases and J lost 0, with 12 bases in between. This CDR3 contains 14 residues. CDR1 SGHTA and CDR2 FQGNSA come from the germline V gene. The CDR3 nucleotides read TGTGCCAGCCGGGATGGTGCGAGCACAGATACGCAGTATTTT. Translating gives CASRDGASTDTQYF.

This clonotype was counted between two and nine times. The chain joins TRBV5-1 to TRBJ2-1; the match to TRBD1 covers 7 bases. This CDR3 has 16 amino acids. V dropped 6 bases and J dropped 0; count of bases not matched to a gene: 9. The germline V gene encodes CDR1 SGHRS and CDR2 YFSETQ. CDR3 DNA: TGCGCCAGCACCCTTGACAGGGCGAGCTCCTACAATGAGCAGTTCTTC. Its translation is CASTLDRASSYNEQFF.

In this sample, this clonotype turned up a few times. The chain couples TRBV7-2 to TRBJ1-1; D call uncertain. With 6 bases removed from V and 1 base from J, the gap between germline ends came to 12 bases. The length of the CDR3 is 14 residues. From germline, CDR1 is SGHTA and CDR2 FQGNSA. CDR3 protein: CASRTRETNTEAFF. The DNA for the CDR3 is TGTGCCAGCAGAACACGCGAAACGAACACTGAAGCTTTCTTT.

The chain joins TRBV7-9 to TRBJ2-5; the D call may be TRBD1 or TRBD2 (5 bases each). V was clipped by 10 bases and J by 4 bases, with 19 bases between them. Germline-derived CDR1 and CDR2 are SEHNR and FQNEAQ (reference sequence). CDR3 length: 14 residues. CDR3 DNA: TGTGCCACCAACTGGAGAGGGGCTGGAGAGACCCAGTACTTC. It translates to CATNWRGAGETQYF.

The chain couples TRBV6-5 to TRBJ2-5; weak D call: TRBD2 (6 bases). CDR1 is MNHEY and CDR2 is SVGAGI in the germline V gene. The CDR3 loop spans 13 amino acids. Trimming shortened V by 2 bases and J by 5 bases, and 9 bases separated the two germline ends. This chain's CDR3 is CASSYRDLETQYF. CDR3 sequence (DNA): TGTGCCAGCAGTTACCGGGACTTGGAGACCCAGTACTTC.

This clonotype occurred many times. The chain is built from TRBV12-3 or TRBV12-4 and TRBJ1-2; 10 bases match TRBD1. V shed 4 bases and J 8 bases; nucleotides not matched to a gene: 13. The CDR3 runs to 16 residues. CDR3 sequence reads: CASSSNTGTGADGYTF. In DNA, the CDR3 is TGTGCCAGCAGTTCGAATACCGGGACAGGGGCGGACGGCTACACCTTC.

The chain couples TRBV9 to TRBJ1-1; no clear D. V was trimmed by 4 bases and J by 3 bases, leaving 16 bases between them. The CDR3 is 15 amino acids. Germline-derived CDR1 and CDR2 are SGDLS and YYNGEE. The DNA of the CDR3 is TGTGCCAGCAGCCCCTCGCCCCGGGCGGACACTGAAGCTTTCTTT. It specifies CASSPSPRADTEAFF.

This clonotype was recorded at least ten times. J is TRBJ2-3 and V is TRBV9; D unresolved. Trimming left V 0 bases short and J 6 bases short, with 5 bases between. This CDR3 spans 12 amino acids. From germline, CDR1 is SGDLS and CDR2 YYNGEE. CDR3 DNA: TGTGCCAGCAGCGTAGGTTTGGATACGCAGTATTTT. Residues: CASSVGLDTQYF.

The V gene is TRBV6-1, the J gene TRBJ2-3; 8 bases align to TRBD1. This CDR3 is built from 14 residues. Germline V gene lookup returns CDR1 MNHNS and CDR2 SASEGT. V gave up 5 bases and J gave up 2 bases; unmatched junction bases: 3. The CDR3 bases are TGTGCCAGCAGTTCGGACAGGGTCACAGATACGCAGTATTTT. Encoded protein: CASSSDRVTDTQYF.